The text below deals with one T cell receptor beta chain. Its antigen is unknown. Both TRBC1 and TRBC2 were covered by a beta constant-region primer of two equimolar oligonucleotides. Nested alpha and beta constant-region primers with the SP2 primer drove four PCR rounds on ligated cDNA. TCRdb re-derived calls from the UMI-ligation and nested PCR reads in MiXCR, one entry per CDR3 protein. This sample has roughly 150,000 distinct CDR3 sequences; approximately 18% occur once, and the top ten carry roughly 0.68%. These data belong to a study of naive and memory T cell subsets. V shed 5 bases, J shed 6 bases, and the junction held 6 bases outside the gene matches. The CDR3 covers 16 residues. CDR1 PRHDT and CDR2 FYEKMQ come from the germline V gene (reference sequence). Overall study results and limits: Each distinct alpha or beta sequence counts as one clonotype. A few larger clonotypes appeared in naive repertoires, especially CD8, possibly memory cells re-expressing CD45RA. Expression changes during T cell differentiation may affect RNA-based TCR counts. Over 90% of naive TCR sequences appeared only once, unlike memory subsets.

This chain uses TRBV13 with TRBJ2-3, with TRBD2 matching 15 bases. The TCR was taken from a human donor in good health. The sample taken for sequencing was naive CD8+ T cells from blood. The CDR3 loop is CASSQGLAGGSDTQYF. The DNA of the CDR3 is TGTGCCAGCAGCCAGGGACTAGCGGGAGGCTCGGATACGCAGTATTTT.